The 10 T cell receptor beta chains given below trace back to one sample, sequenced in a study of T cell responses to AZD1222 COVID-19 vaccine. Assay used: immunoSEQ multiplex PCR; TCRdb lists only in-frame clones, some missing. The table lists under 200,000 clones, around 93% of them singletons. Here the sequenced sample was peripheral blood, taken on day 0 of AZD1222 vaccination. These receptor sequences come from an adult in good health.

This clone was counted a few times. The V and J genes are TRBV20-1 and TRBJ1-1; the D is unclear. CDR1 and CDR2 from the germline V gene are DFQATT and SNEGSKA (reference sequence). The CDR3 has 11 amino acids. Trimming left V 3 bases short and J 10 bases short, with 12 bases between. Here the CDR3 DNA reads TGCAGTGCTAGTCCTCGGGTTACAGCTTTCTTT. It is translated as CSASPRVTAFF.

CDR3 nucleotides: TGTGCCATCAGATCGCAGGGGGCGCGGAATTCACCCCTCCACTTT. Its protein product is CAIRSQGARNSPLHF. The chain couples TRBV10-3 to TRBJ1-6; TRBD1 agrees at 8 bases. J gave up 7 bases and V 6 bases, and 8 bases lay outside the gene matches. Germline lookup yields CDR1 ENHRY and CDR2 SYGVKD. This CDR3 region has 15 residues.

The chain recombines TRBV6-6 with TRBJ2-7, with TRBD2 matching 11 bases. V shed 5 bases, J shed 3 bases, and the junction held 6 bases outside the gene matches. CDR1 MNHNY and CDR2 SVGAGI come from the germline V gene (reference sequence). There are 15 residues in the CDR3. CDR3 in DNA: TGTGCCAGCAGTCCCCTGACTAGCGGGGACTACGAGCAGTACTTC. It translates to CASSPLTSGDYEQYF.

J is TRBJ1-4 and V is TRBV7-2; D call uncertain. There are 15 residues in the CDR3. Trimming stripped 1 base from V and 4 bases from J, with 10 bases between. Germline V gene lookup returns CDR1 SGHTA and CDR2 FQGNSA. The CDR3 coding sequence is TGTGCCAGCAGCTTAGGGAGGGCCAGTAATGAAAAACTGTTTTTT. This translates into CASSLGRASNEKLFF.

This clone was picked up a small number of times. The J gene is TRBJ2-7, the V gene TRBV6-5; unclear D gene. Trimming stripped 3 bases from V and 3 bases from J, with 9 bases between. CDR3 length: 13 amino acids. From germline, CDR1 is MNHEY and CDR2 SVGAGI. The CDR3 region is CASSYWTDYEQYF. DNA for the CDR3: TGTGCCAGCAGTTATTGGACGGACTACGAGCAGTACTTC.

This chain joins TRBV28 and TRBJ2-1; 11 bases align to TRBD1. J was trimmed by 9 bases and V by 6 bases; bases with no gene match: 10. Germline V gene lookup returns CDR1 MDHEN and CDR2 SYDVKM. This CDR3 region has 15 residues. The CDR3 bases are TGTGCCAGCAGCCCCGGGGACAGGGGGAGGGCTGAGCAGTTCTTC. It translates to CASSPGDRGRAEQFF.

This clone has more than one count but fewer than ten. The V and J genes are TRBV21-1 and TRBJ1-6; the D call in the table, TRBD1, was not verified against the DNA. TRBV21-1 counts as a pseudogene. The CDR3 covers 13 residues. The CDR3 nucleotides read TGTGCCAGCAGTCGAAACGCAGGTTCACCCCTCCACTTT. Translating it yields CASSRNAGSPLHF.

This rearrangement joins TRBV28 to TRBJ1-1, with unresolved D. The germline V gene encodes CDR1 MDHEN and CDR2 SYDVKM. CDR3 length: 13 amino acids. V was trimmed by 7 bases and J by 3 bases, leaving 12 bases between them. CDR3 in DNA: TGTGCCAGCATGGGCGGGGTCTACACTGAAGCTTTCTTT. It translates to CASMGGVYTEAFF.

This clone was detected once. This sequence joins TRBV29-1 and TRBJ1-2; no firm D call. V was clipped by 2 bases and J by 2 bases, with 9 bases between them. Per germline, CDR1 SQVTM and CDR2 ANQGSEA. The CDR3 is made up of 13 amino acids. For the CDR3, the DNA is TGCAGCGTTGAATGGGGTAGCAACTATGGCTACACCTTC. Translation gives CSVEWGSNYGYTF.

CDR3 sequence: CAWSYWGQESSYEQYF. The CDR3 DNA reads TGTGCCTGGAGTTACTGGGGACAGGAGAGCTCCTACGAGCAGTACTTC. The genes are TRBV30 and TRBJ2-7; 8 bases fit TRBD1. The CDR3 consists of 16 residues. The J segment lost 0 bases and the V segment lost 2 bases, leaving 9 bases of the junction unmatched. The germline gives CDR1 GTSNPN, CDR2 SVGIG (reference sequence).